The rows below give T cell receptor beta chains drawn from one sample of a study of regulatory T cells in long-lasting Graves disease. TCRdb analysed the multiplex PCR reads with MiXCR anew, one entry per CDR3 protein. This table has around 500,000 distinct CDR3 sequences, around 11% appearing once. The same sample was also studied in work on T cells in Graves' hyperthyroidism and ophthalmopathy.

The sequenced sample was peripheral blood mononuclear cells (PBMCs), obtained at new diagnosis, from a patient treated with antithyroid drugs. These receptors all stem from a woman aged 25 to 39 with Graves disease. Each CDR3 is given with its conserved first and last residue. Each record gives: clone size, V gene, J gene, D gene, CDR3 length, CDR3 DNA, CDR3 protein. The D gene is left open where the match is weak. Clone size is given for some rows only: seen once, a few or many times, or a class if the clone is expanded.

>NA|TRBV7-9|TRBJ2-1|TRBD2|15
TGTGCCAGCAGCTTCTGGACTAGCGGGAGCGATGAGCAGTTCTTC
CASSFWTSGSDEQFF
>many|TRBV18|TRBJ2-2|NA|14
TGTGCCAGCTCACGGACAGAGAACACCGGGGAGCTGTTTTTT
CASSRTENTGELFF
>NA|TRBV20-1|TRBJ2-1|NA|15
TGCAGTGCTAGAGATCGTCAAGGGCTAGGGAATGAGCAGTTCTTC
CSARDRQGLGNEQFF
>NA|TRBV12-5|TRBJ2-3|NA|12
TGTGCTAGTGGTTCCAGCTCAGATACGCAGTATTTT
CASGSSSDTQYF
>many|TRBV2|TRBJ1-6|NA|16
TGTGCCAGCAGTGAGGGGGGGATCCGGGATGGATCACCCCTCCACTTT
CASSEGGIRDGSPLHF
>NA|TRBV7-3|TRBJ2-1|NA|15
TGTGCCAGCAGCTTAATGGCAGGGTCTATCGGTGAGCAGTTCTTC
CASSLMAGSIGEQFF
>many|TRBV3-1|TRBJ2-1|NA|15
TGTGCCAGCAGCCGACCACAGGCGGGGTGGAATGAGCAGTTCTTC
CASSRPQAGWNEQFF
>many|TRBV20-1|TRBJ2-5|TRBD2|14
TGCAGTGCAATGATCCCAGGACTAGCGGAGACCCAGTACTTC
CSAMIPGLAETQYF
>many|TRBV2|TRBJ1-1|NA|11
TGTGCCAGCGTACTGAACACTGAAGCTTTCTTT
CASVLNTEAFF
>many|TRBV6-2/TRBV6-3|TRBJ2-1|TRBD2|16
TGTGCCAGCAGTTACTCGGGACTAGCGGGGATCAATGAGCAGTTCTTC
CASSYSGLAGINEQFF
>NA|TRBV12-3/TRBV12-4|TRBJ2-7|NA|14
TGTGCCAGCAGTTACCCGGGATCCCCCTACGAGCAGTACTTC
CASSYPGSPYEQYF
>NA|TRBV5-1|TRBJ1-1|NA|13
TGCGCCAGCAGCTTGGACAGGGATGTGGTGGCTTTCTTT
CASSLDRDVVAFF
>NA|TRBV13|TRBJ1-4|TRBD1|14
TGTGCCAGCAGCCTCCGGGACAGGTTTGAAAAACTGTTTTTT
CASSLRDRFEKLFF
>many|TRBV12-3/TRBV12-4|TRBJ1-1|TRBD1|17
TGTGCCAGCAGTTTAGGATGGGGGCAGGGGGAATACACTGAAGCTTTCTTT
CASSLGWGQGEYTEAFF
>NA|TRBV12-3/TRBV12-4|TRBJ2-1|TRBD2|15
TGTGCCAGCAGACCGGGACTAGCGGGAGTCCAGGAGCAGTTCTTC
CASRPGLAGVQEQFF
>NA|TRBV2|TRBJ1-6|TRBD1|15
TGTGCCAGCAGTTATCGGACAGGGGATGATTCACCCCTCCACTTT
CASSYRTGDDSPLHF
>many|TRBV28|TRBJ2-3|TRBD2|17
TGTGCCAGCAGCCCCCCGGGACTAGCGGGAGGGCCGGATACGCAGTATTTT
CASSPPGLAGGPDTQYF
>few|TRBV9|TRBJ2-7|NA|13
TGTGCCAGCAGCGGCGACAGATCCTACGAGCAGTACTTC
CASSGDRSYEQYF
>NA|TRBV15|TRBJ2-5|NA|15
TGTGCCACCAGCGTTGACAGCCGTGGGTTCGAGACCCAGTACTTC
CATSVDSRGFETQYF
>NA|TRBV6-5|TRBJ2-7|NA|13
TGTGCCAGCAGTTACGACAGGAGATACGAGCAGTACTTC
CASSYDRRYEQYF
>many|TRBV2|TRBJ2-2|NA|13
TGTGCCAGCAAGAAAGGGGTCACCGGGGAGCTGTTTTTT
CASKKGVTGELFF
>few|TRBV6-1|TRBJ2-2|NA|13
TGTGCCAGCAGGAGGACGGAAACCGGGGAGCTGTTTTTT
CASRRTETGELFF
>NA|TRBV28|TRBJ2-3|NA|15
TGTGCCAGCAGTTTCGAAAGGGAACGCACAGATACGCAGTATTTT
CASSFERERTDTQYF
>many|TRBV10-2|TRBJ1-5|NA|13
TGCGCCACCCCAAGGAGGGACCATCAGCCCCAGCATTTT
CATPRRDHQPQHF
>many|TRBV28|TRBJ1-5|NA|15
TGTGCCAGCAGTTCACCAGGTACTAGCAATCAGCCCCAGCATTTT
CASSSPGTSNQPQHF
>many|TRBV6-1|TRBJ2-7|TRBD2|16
TGTGCCAGCAGTCCCCTTTTGAGCGGGGCGGGATACGAGCAGTACTTC
CASSPLLSGAGYEQYF
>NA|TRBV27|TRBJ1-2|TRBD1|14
TGTGCCAGCAGCTGCCTCCGGGACAGGGGTGGCTACACCTTC
CASSCLRDRGGYTF
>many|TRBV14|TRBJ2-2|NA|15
TGTGCCAGCAGCTCCGACCTGGCTTACACCGGGGAGCTGTTTTTT
CASSSDLAYTGELFF
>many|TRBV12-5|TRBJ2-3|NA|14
TGTGCTAGTGGTTTGGGCGGAGGATCAGATACACAGTATTTT
CASGLGGGSDTQYF
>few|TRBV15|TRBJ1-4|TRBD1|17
TGTGCCACCAGCAGAAAAAGGGTCGGGACAGCTAATGAAAAACTGTTTTTT
CATSRKRVGTANEKLFF
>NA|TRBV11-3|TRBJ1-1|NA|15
TGTGCCAGCAGCTTACAGGGTCAGGGGTACACTGAAGCTTTCTTT
CASSLQGQGYTEAFF
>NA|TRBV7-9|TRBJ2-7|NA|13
TGTGCCAGCAGAGGATTTAAATCCTACGAGCAGTACTTC
CASRGFKSYEQYF
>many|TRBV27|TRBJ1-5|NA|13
TGTGCCAGCAGTTTTCTGGGGGATCAGCCCCAGCATTTT
CASSFLGDQPQHF
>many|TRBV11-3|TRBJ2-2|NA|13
TGTGCCAGCAGCCGCAGGGTCCTCGGGGAGCTGTTTTTT
CASSRRVLGELFF
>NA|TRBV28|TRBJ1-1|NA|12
TGTGCCAGCAGCCTACTTTCCTCTGAAGCTTTCTTT
CASSLLSSEAFF
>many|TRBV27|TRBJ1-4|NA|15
TGTGCCAGCAGTCCCCAAGGTCGGGGGTTCGAAAAACTGTTTTTT
CASSPQGRGFEKLFF
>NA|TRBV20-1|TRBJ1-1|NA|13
TGCAGTGCCACATTTGGGTGGAACACTGAAGCTTTCTTT
CSATFGWNTEAFF
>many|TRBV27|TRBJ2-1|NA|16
TGTGCCAGCAGGGATCTAGTGATAAGCTCCTACAATGAGCAGTTCTTC
CASRDLVISSYNEQFF
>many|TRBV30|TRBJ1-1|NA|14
TGTGCCTGGATCCCGCTGGGGGCGAACACTGAAGCTTTCTTT
CAWIPLGANTEAFF
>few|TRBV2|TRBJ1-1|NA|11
TGTGCCAGCCAGGTGGTCACTGAAGCTTTCTTT
CASQVVTEAFF
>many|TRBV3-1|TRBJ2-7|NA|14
TGTGCCAGCAGCCCAATAGGACTCCCCTACGAGCAGTACTTC
CASSPIGLPYEQYF
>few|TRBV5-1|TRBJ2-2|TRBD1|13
TGCGCCAGCAGCAACAGGGGCGCCGGGGAGCTGTTTTTT
CASSNRGAGELFF
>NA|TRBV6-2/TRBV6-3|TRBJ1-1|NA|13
TGTGCCAGCAGTGAAGCGGACAGATACAAAGCTTTCTTT
CASSEADRYKAFF
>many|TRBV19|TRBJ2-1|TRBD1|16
TGTGCCAGTAGTAGATCCGGGACAGGGAGTTACAATGAGCAGTTCTTC
CASSRSGTGSYNEQFF
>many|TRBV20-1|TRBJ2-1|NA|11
TGCAGTGCCTCCGGGGAACAAGAGCAGTTCTTC
CSASGEQEQFF
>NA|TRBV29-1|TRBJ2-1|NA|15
TGCAGCGCCGAGGGGACGGCGAGTAAGTACAATGAGCAGTTCTTC
CSAEGTASKYNEQFF
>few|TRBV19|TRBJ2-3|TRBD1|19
TGTGCCAGTAGTATGGGCCCGCCGGGACAGGGGGCAACAACAGATACGCAGTATTTT
CASSMGPPGQGATTDTQYF
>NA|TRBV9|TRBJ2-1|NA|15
TGTGCCAGCAGCGTAGCTAGAATCCCTACTAGTGAGCAGTTCTTC
CASSVARIPTSEQFF
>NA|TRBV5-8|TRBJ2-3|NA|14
TGTGCCAGCAGCTTCTTCGTAGACACAGATACGCAGTATTTT
CASSFFVDTDTQYF
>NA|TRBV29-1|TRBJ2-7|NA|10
TGCAGCTTGGACAGCTACGAGCAGTACTTC
CSLDSYEQYF
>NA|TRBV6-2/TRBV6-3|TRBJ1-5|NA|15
TGTGCCAGCAGTGAAATCGCGCGGCAGGGACAGCCCCAGCATTTT
CASSEIARQGQPQHF
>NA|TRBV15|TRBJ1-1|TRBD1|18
TGTGCCACCAGCACCTCCGGGACAGGGGCCTATTCGAACACTGAAGCTTTCTTT
CATSTSGTGAYSNTEAFF
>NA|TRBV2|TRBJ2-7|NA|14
TGTGCCAGCAGTGACAGGGAGAGGGGTGACGAGCAGTACTTC
CASSDRERGDEQYF
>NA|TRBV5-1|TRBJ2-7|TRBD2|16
TGCGCCAGCAGCTGGACTAGCGGCAGTAGCTCCTACGAGCAGTACTTC
CASSWTSGSSSYEQYF